Listed below are T cell receptor beta chains from one sample, sequenced in a study of shared clonotypes between healthy human individuals. Clones were read by immunoSEQ multiplex PCR, and TCRdb kept only the in-frame ones, dropping some. The data contain some 1.5 million clones, roughly 97% of them seen just once; the ten biggest clones take up roughly 1.2%. The sample was naive CD4+ T cells sorted from blood. The origin of the receptors is a man younger than 45 in good health. Each CDR3 is given with its conserved first and last residue. The D gene is left open where the match is weak. Some rows have no size entry. The others give once, few or many, or a class for an expanded clone.

D gene | J gene | V gene | clone size | CDR3 DNA | CDR3 protein
NA | TRBJ1-1 | TRBV6-1 | NA | TGTGCCAGCAGTGCTAACAGGGATTGGGCTTTCTTT | CASSANRDWAFF
NA | TRBJ2-3 | TRBV5-1 | NA | TGCGCCAGCAGCCCCCGTCCCTACACAGATACGCAGTATTTT | CASSPRPYTDTQYF
NA | TRBJ2-2 | TRBV7-2 | NA | TGTGCCAGCAGCCCCATCGCTGGGGGGGAGCTGTTTTTT | CASSPIAGGELFF
TRBD1 | TRBJ1-1 | TRBV7-9 | NA | TGTGCCAGCAGGCCCCGGGACAGCGCGAACACTGAAGCTTTCTTT | CASRPRDSANTEAFF
NA | TRBJ2-2 | TRBV9 | NA | TGTGCCAGCACTCGGGCCACCGGGGAGCTGTTTTTT | CASTRATGELFF
NA | TRBJ2-2 | TRBV11-2 | NA | TGTGCCAGCAGCCGGACAGTTAACACCGGGGAGCTGTTTTTT | CASSRTVNTGELFF
NA | TRBJ2-3 | TRBV10-2 | NA | TGCGCCAGCAGTGAGTCCGGATTGAGGACCCTACCGAGCACAGATACGCAGTATTTT | CASSESGLRTLPSTDTQYF
NA | TRBJ2-6 | TRBV5-6 | NA | TGTGCCAGCAGCTCGAGTCGGGCCAACGTCCTGACTTTC | CASSSSRANVLTF
NA | TRBJ2-7 | TRBV18 | NA | TGTGCCAGCTCACCATACCAGGAATCCCGCGAGCAGTACTTC | CASSPYQESREQYF
NA | TRBJ2-4 | TRBV14 | NA | TGTGCCAGCAGCCAAATTAGGGTATTAGCCAAAAACATTCAGTACTTC | CASSQIRVLAKNIQYF
NA | TRBJ2-1 | TRBV7-9 | NA | TGTGCCAGCAGCGTAAACAGGGAACCCTCTGGTGAGCAGTTCTTC | CASSVNREPSGEQFF
NA | TRBJ1-1 | TRBV30 | NA | TGTGCCTGGAGTGTACTCGGGGCGACGAACACTGAAGCTTTCTTT | CAWSVLGATNTEAFF
NA | TRBJ1-3 | TRBV9 | once | TGTGCCAGCAGCGTGGACCGGAGCTCTGGAAACACCATATATTTT | CASSVDRSSGNTIYF
NA | TRBJ2-7 | TRBV5-8 | NA | TGTGCCAGCAGCTTCCAGAAGTACGAGCAGTACTTC | CASSFQKYEQYF
NA | TRBJ2-5 | TRBV9 | once | TGTGCCAGCAGCGTAGGGGGAGCGATAGAGACCCAGTACTTC | CASSVGGAIETQYF
TRBD2 | TRBJ2-1 | TRBV5-1 | NA | TGCGCCAGCAGCTTGGCAGCGGGAGGAAGCTACAATGAGCAGTTCTTC | CASSLAAGGSYNEQFF
NA | TRBJ1-1 | TRBV28 | NA | TGTGCCAGCACCAAAGCGGGGGGGCCGAACACTGAAGCTTTCTTT | CASTKAGGPNTEAFF
NA | TRBJ2-1 | TRBV7-8 | NA | TGTGCCAGCAGCTTAGGAAGGCGGACAAGCTCCTACAATGAGCAGTTCTTC | CASSLGRRTSSYNEQFF
NA | TRBJ2-1 | TRBV28 | NA | TGTGCCAGCAGTATAACACAGGGTTCCCGCTCCTACAATGAGCAGCTCTTC | CASSITQGSRSYNEQLF
NA | TRBJ1-1 | TRBV5-1 | NA | TGCGCCAGCAGCTTGCCCCAAGGAGGGGTGAACACTGAAGCTTTCTTT | CASSLPQGGVNTEAFF
NA | TRBJ2-1 | TRBV5-1 | NA | TGCGCCAGCAGCTTGTTCTGGGGGGCCCTCAATGAGCAGTTCTTC | CASSLFWGALNEQFF
NA | TRBJ2-1 | TRBV10-3 | NA | TGTGCCATCAGTGAGACGAGAGGGGTGGGCAATGAGCAGTTCTTC | CAISETRGVGNEQFF
TRBD1 | TRBJ1-4 | TRBV7-8 | once | TGTGCCAGCAGCTACCAGGGGGATTTGTCGGTGAAACTGTTTTTT | CASSYQGDLSVKLFF
NA | TRBJ2-1 | TRBV6-1 | NA | TGTGCCAGCAGGGACCGAGCCTACAATGAGCAGTTCTTC | CASRDRAYNEQFF
TRBD1 | TRBJ2-7 | TRBV6-6 | NA | TGTGCCAGCACTTGGGGCCGGGACAGGGGCTACGAGCAGTACTTC | CASTWGRDRGYEQYF
NA | TRBJ1-1 | TRBV7-2 | NA | TGTGCCAGCAGCTGGACACTGGGATTAATGAACACTGAAGCTTTCTTT | CASSWTLGLMNTEAFF
TRBD1 | TRBJ1-2 | TRBV4-3 | NA | TGCGCCAGCAGCCAACACCCAGGGGGAGTCGTGGGATACTATGGCTACACCTTC | CASSQHPGGVVGYYGYTF
NA | TRBJ2-7 | TRBV10-2 | NA | TGCGCCAGCAGCTCGGTTATGGGACTCGAGCAGTACTTC | CASSSVMGLEQYF
NA | TRBJ2-7 | TRBV10-2 | NA | TGCGCCAGCAGTGGTCAGGGCTACGAGCAGTACTTC | CASSGQGYEQYF
TRBD2 | TRBJ2-1 | TRBV9 | NA | TGTGCCAGCAGCGCAAGGACTAGCGGGATATATGAGCAGTTCTTC | CASSARTSGIYEQFF
NA | TRBJ2-1 | TRBV6-1 | NA | TGTGCCAGCAGTGAGGATACAGCGGGTTACTACAATGAGCAGTTCTTC | CASSEDTAGYYNEQFF
NA | TRBJ2-7 | TRBV19 | NA | TGTGCCAGCAGTAGACAGGCCGGATCCCCCTACGAGCAGTACTTC | CASSRQAGSPYEQYF
NA | TRBJ1-5 | TRBV19 | NA | TGTGCCAGCGGACAGATTTTCGGGCAGCCCCAGCATTTT | CASGQIFGQPQHF
TRBD1 | TRBJ1-1 | TRBV18 | NA | TGTGCCAGCTCACCTGGGACAGGGGGAGAAGCTTTCTTT | CASSPGTGGEAFF
NA | TRBJ1-2 | TRBV7-2 | NA | TGTGCCAGCAGCTTATCTCCGAACGCCGGCTATGGCTACACCTTC | CASSLSPNAGYGYTF
NA | TRBJ1-4 | TRBV29-1 | few | TGCAGCGCTGGGAATGAAAAACTGTTTTTT | CSAGNEKLFF
NA | TRBJ1-1 | TRBV5-1 | NA | TGCGCCAGCAGCATCCTCAGTGGGGCGAGAGGCTCTGAAGCTTTCTTT | CASSILSGARGSEAFF
TRBD1 | TRBJ2-7 | TRBV6-5 | NA | TGTGCCAGCAGTCCCTTGGACAGGGGACCGGAGCAGTACTTC | CASSPLDRGPEQYF
NA | TRBJ2-7 | TRBV4-3 | NA | TGCGCCAGCAGCCAAGTGGCGGGAACCGGCGAGCAGTACTTC | CASSQVAGTGEQYF
TRBD1 | TRBJ1-4 | TRBV29-1 | NA | TGCAGCGTTTGGGACAGGACGAATGAAAAACTGTTTTTT | CSVWDRTNEKLFF
NA | TRBJ1-3 | TRBV7-2 | NA | TGTGCCAGCAGCGCCGACAGCCGTTATGACACCATATATTTT | CASSADSRYDTIYF
NA | TRBJ1-2 | TRBV5-1 | NA | TGCGCCAGCAGCTTGGTGGGAGATGGCTACACCTTC | CASSLVGDGYTF
TRBD1 | TRBJ2-1 | TRBV7-9 | NA | TGTGCCAGCAGCCCACGGGACAGCGCCTACAATGAGCAGTTCTTC | CASSPRDSAYNEQFF
NA | TRBJ2-1 | TRBV7-8 | once | TGTGCCAGCAGCCCGACGAGCGGAAGCTCCTACAATGAGCAGTTCTTC | CASSPTSGSSYNEQFF
NA | TRBJ2-1 | TRBV11-2 | NA | TGTGCCAGCAGCTACGGACTCACCTACAATGAGCAGTTCTTC | CASSYGLTYNEQFF
NA | TRBJ2-1 | TRBV11-2 | NA | TGTGCCAGCAGCTTAGTTCCGCGGGGACAGCTAGCCTTTTACAATGAGCAGTTCTTC | CASSLVPRGQLAFYNEQFF
NA | TRBJ2-7 | TRBV11-2 | NA | TGTGCCAGCAGCAGGAACACGCCCTCCTACGAGCAGTACTTC | CASSRNTPSYEQYF
NA | TRBJ2-7 | TRBV2 | NA | TGTGCCAGCAGTGCAAGGGAATTTTCCTACGAGCAGTACTTC | CASSAREFSYEQYF
TRBD2 | TRBJ2-3 | TRBV5-8 | NA | TGTGCCAGCAGCTTCGGGACTAGCGTTGCGGATACGCAGTATTTT | CASSFGTSVADTQYF
TRBD2 | TRBJ2-5 | TRBV4-2 | NA | TGTGCCAGCAGCTTGGAGCCAGCGGGAGGGCTAGAGACCCAGTACTTC | CASSLEPAGGLETQYF
NA | TRBJ1-2 | TRBV28 | NA | TGTGCCAGCAGTTCTCTGGGAGGTGGCTACACCTTC | CASSSLGGGYTF
NA | TRBJ2-3 | TRBV7-8 | once | TGTGCCAGCAGCCGGCTCACAGATACGCAGTATTTT | CASSRLTDTQYF